This T cell receptor (beta chain) was identified during a study of blood T cell repertoires in COVID-19. Study at large: Nucleic acid was either cDNA or gDNA, and it came from T cells, B-cell-depleted T cells, or PBMCs.

Libraries were prepared by immunoSEQ multiplex PCR; TCRdb keeps only in-frame clonotypes and omits some of them. This sample has approximately 310,000 clones, with about nine tenths found just once. Germline values: CDR1 SGHNT, CDR2 YYREEE (reference sequence). This CDR3 region has 15 residues. V was clipped by 2 bases and J by 0 bases, with 8 bases between them. The sequence was obtained from a man in his sixties who had recovered from COVID-19. The sequenced material came from PBMCs or T cells enriched from blood (not recorded which). J is TRBJ2-2 and V is TRBV5-4; D not resolved. The CDR3 DNA is TGTGCCAGCAGCTTTCCTACCCCGAACACCGGGGAGCTGTTTTTT. Its translation is CASSFPTPNTGELFF.